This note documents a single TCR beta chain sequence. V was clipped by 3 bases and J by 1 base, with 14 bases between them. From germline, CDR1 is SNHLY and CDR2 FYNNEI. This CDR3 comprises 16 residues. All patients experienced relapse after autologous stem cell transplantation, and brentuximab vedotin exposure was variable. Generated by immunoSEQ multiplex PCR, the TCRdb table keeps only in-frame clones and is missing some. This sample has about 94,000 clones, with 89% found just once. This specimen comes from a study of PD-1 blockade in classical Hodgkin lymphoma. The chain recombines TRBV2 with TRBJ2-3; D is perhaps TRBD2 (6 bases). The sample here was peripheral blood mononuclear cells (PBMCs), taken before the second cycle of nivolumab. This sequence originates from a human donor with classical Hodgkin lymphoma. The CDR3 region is CASSEGLARGTDTQYF. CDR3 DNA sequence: TGTGCCAGCAGTGAGGGGCTAGCGCGGGGCACAGATACGCAGTATTTT.